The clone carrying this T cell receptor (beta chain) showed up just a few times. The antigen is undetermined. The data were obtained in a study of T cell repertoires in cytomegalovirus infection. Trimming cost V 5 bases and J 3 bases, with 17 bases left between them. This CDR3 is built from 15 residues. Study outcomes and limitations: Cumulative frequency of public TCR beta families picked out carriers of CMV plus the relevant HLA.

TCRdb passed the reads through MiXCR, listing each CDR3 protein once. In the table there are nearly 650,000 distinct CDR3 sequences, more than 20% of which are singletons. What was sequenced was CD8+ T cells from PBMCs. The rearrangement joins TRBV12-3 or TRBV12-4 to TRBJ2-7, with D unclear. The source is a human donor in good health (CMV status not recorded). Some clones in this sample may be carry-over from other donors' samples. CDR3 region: CASSPTPDSFYEQYV. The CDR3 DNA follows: TGTGCCAGCAGTCCCACCCCAGATAGTTTCTACGAGCAGTACGTC.